The rows below give T cell receptor beta chains drawn from one sample of a study of cytomegalovirus exposure and HLA in healthy donors. Produced via immunoSEQ multiplex PCR; TCRdb's table is partial and in-frame only. The sample holds under 200,000 clones, approximately 70% seen once. Sequencing used PBMCs. The receptor source for this set is a young woman in good health and CMV-seronegative. Each CDR3 is given with its conserved first and last residue. A D gene is named only where the DNA matches it firmly. For some rows the clone size is stated as once, few or many, or as a class when expanded; others skip it.

length: 16
size: -
V: TRBV11-2
J: TRBJ2-2
D: TRBD2
CDR3: CASSRNSGGAPGELFF
DNA: TGTGCCAGCAGCCGAAATAGCGGGGGGGCCCCCGGGGAGCTGTTTTTT

length: 14
size: few
V: TRBV28
J: TRBJ1-3
D: -
CDR3: CASTSPSSGNTIYF
DNA: TGTGCCAGCACCTCGCCGAGCTCTGGAAACACCATATATTTT

length: 17
size: -
V: TRBV19
J: TRBJ1-4
D: -
CDR3: CASSSPRSGPNTEKLFF
DNA: TGTGCCAGTAGTTCCCCCAGAAGCGGTCCAAACACCGAAAAACTGTTTTTT

length: 14
size: -
V: TRBV6-1
J: TRBJ1-2
D: TRBD1
CDR3: CASPTGTGIKGYTF
DNA: TGTGCCAGCCCCACCGGGACAGGGATTAAGGGCTACACCTTC

length: 15
size: -
V: TRBV5-8
J: TRBJ1-2
D: -
CDR3: CASTPGGITNYGYTF
DNA: TGTGCCAGCACCCCGGGGGGGATTACTAACTATGGCTACACCTTC

length: 14
size: once
V: TRBV30
J: TRBJ1-5
D: -
CDR3: CAWSLGTLNQPQHF
DNA: TGTGCCTGGAGCTTGGGGACACTGAATCAGCCCCAGCATTTT

length: 13
size: few
V: TRBV10-1
J: TRBJ2-7
D: -
CDR3: CASSESGSYEQYF
DNA: TGCGCCAGCAGTGAATCAGGGTCCTACGAGCAGTACTTC

length: 16
size: -
V: TRBV4-1
J: TRBJ1-2
D: TRBD1
CDR3: CASRRLGQGFNYGYTF
DNA: TGCGCCAGCAGGCGATTGGGACAGGGGTTTAACTATGGCTACACCTTC

length: 13
size: few
V: TRBV2
J: TRBJ2-7
D: -
CDR3: CASSGGRGYEQYF
DNA: TGTGCCAGCAGTGGGGGGCGCGGCTACGAGCAGTACTTC

length: 16
size: few
V: TRBV19
J: TRBJ2-7
D: -
CDR3: CASSLFGNANPYEQYF
DNA: TGTGCCAGTTCACTATTCGGGAATGCCAATCCCTACGAGCAGTACTTC

length: 15
size: -
V: TRBV7-6
J: TRBJ1-1
D: TRBD1
CDR3: CASSSTGTGWTEAFF
DNA: TGTGCCAGCAGCTCCACCGGGACAGGGTGGACTGAAGCTTTCTTT

length: 15
size: -
V: TRBV5-4
J: TRBJ1-1
D: -
CDR3: CASSLVAGMNTEAFF
DNA: TGTGCCAGCAGCTTGGTTGCAGGGATGAACACTGAAGCTTTCTTT

length: 13
size: -
V: TRBV5-1
J: TRBJ2-1
D: -
CDR3: CASSLASGIEQFF
DNA: TGCGCCAGCAGCTTAGCATCAGGGATTGAGCAGTTCTTC

length: 14
size: -
V: TRBV11-2
J: TRBJ2-7
D: -
CDR3: CASSLLRNSYEQYF
DNA: TGTGCCAGCAGCTTGTTGCGGAACTCCTACGAGCAGTACTTC

length: 15
size: -
V: TRBV2
J: TRBJ1-5
D: -
CDR3: CASSGLGHPNQPQHF
DNA: TGTGCCAGCAGTGGCCTGGGACACCCCAATCAGCCCCAGCATTTT

length: 12
size: -
V: TRBV7-9
J: TRBJ1-1
D: -
CDR3: CASKLNSPEAFF
DNA: TGTGCCAGCAAGCTTAATAGTCCTGAAGCTTTCTTT

length: 15
size: -
V: TRBV7-9
J: TRBJ2-7
D: -
CDR3: CASSPTHSPVREQYF
DNA: TGTGCCAGCAGCCCCACCCATAGTCCTGTACGCGAGCAGTACTTC

length: 13
size: -
V: TRBV4-1
J: TRBJ1-2
D: TRBD1
CDR3: CASSYGTGSGYTF
DNA: TGCGCCAGCAGCTACGGGACAGGGAGCGGCTACACCTTC

length: 13
size: -
V: TRBV7-3
J: TRBJ2-1
D: -
CDR3: CASSLTLANEQFF
DNA: TGTGCCAGCAGCTTAACGCTAGCCAATGAGCAGTTCTTC

length: 11
size: once
V: TRBV20-1
J: TRBJ1-1
D: -
CDR3: CSASVDREAFF
DNA: TGCAGTGCTAGTGTCGACAGGGAAGCTTTCTTT

length: 18
size: -
V: TRBV4-1
J: TRBJ2-7
D: TRBD2
CDR3: CASSQGPTSGNPYYEQYF
DNA: TGCGCCAGCAGCCAAGGTCCGACTAGCGGGAACCCATACTACGAGCAGTACTTC

length: 13
size: -
V: TRBV25-1
J: TRBJ2-1
D: -
CDR3: CASSDPHRDEQFF
DNA: TGTGCCAGCAGTGACCCCCACAGGGATGAGCAGTTCTTC

length: 17
size: -
V: TRBV7-2
J: TRBJ2-2
D: TRBD1
CDR3: CASSVGTGGLVTGELFF
DNA: TGTGCCAGCAGCGTCGGGACAGGGGGCCTTGTCACCGGGGAGCTGTTTTTT

length: 16
size: -
V: TRBV11-1
J: TRBJ2-2
D: -
CDR3: CASSLGGRLRTGELFF
DNA: TGTGCCAGCAGCTTAGGGGGGAGGTTGCGCACCGGGGAGCTGTTTTTT

length: 15
size: -
V: TRBV7-8
J: TRBJ1-5
D: -
CDR3: CASSTDRISNQPQHF
DNA: TGTGCCAGCAGCACCGACAGGATTAGCAATCAGCCCCAGCATTTT

length: 13
size: -
V: TRBV7-9
J: TRBJ2-5
D: -
CDR3: CASSLTWTAMKYF
DNA: TGTGCCAGCAGCTTAACCTGGACAGCCATGAAGTACTTC

length: 15
size: -
V: TRBV2
J: TRBJ1-1
D: -
CDR3: CASSERGAENTEAFF
DNA: TGTGCCAGCAGTGAACGGGGGGCGGAAAACACTGAAGCTTTCTTT

length: 15
size: -
V: TRBV7-2
J: TRBJ2-7
D: TRBD2
CDR3: CASSSVGGGAYEQYF
DNA: TGTGCCAGCAGCTCGGTTGGCGGGGGGGCCTACGAGCAGTACTTC

length: 14
size: -
V: TRBV7-3
J: TRBJ2-7
D: TRBD2
CDR3: CASSLSGTTSEQYF
DNA: TGTGCCAGCAGCTTATCTGGGACTACCTCCGAGCAGTACTTC

length: 15
size: -
V: TRBV4-3
J: TRBJ2-5
D: TRBD1
CDR3: CASSQGTGIQETQYF
DNA: TGCGCCAGCAGCCAAGGGACAGGAATCCAAGAGACCCAGTACTTC

length: 15
size: -
V: TRBV9
J: TRBJ2-3
D: -
CDR3: CASSGGVTYTDTQYF
DNA: TGTGCCAGCAGCGGGGGGGTTACTTACACAGATACGCAGTATTTT

length: 14
size: -
V: TRBV6-5
J: TRBJ1-1
D: TRBD1
CDR3: CASTRQGKNTEAFF
DNA: TGTGCCAGCACACGACAGGGGAAGAACACTGAAGCTTTCTTT

length: 13
size: -
V: TRBV7-3
J: TRBJ2-3
D: -
CDR3: CASSSDTTDTQYF
DNA: TGTGCCAGCAGCAGCGATACCACAGATACGCAGTATTTT

length: 12
size: few
V: TRBV30
J: TRBJ1-2
D: -
CDR3: CAWETGILTYTF
DNA: TGTGCCTGGGAAACCGGGATTCTAACCTACACCTTC

length: 15
size: -
V: TRBV7-9
J: TRBJ2-1
D: -
CDR3: CASSSRGTADNEQFF
DNA: TGTGCCAGCAGCAGTCGGGGGACGGCGGACAATGAGCAGTTCTTC

length: 14
size: -
V: TRBV5-1
J: TRBJ1-3
D: -
CDR3: CASSDTGSGNTIYF
DNA: TGCGCCAGCAGTGATACAGGTTCTGGAAACACCATATATTTT

length: 17
size: -
V: TRBV5-6
J: TRBJ2-2
D: -
CDR3: CASSITGMRTNGGELFF
DNA: TGTGCCAGCAGCATAACAGGGATGAGAACTAACGGCGGGGAGCTGTTTTTT

length: 14
size: -
V: TRBV5-4
J: TRBJ2-5
D: TRBD1
CDR3: CASSLRGLEETQYF
DNA: TGTGCCAGCAGCCTGAGGGGGCTGGAAGAGACCCAGTACTTC

length: 17
size: -
V: TRBV4-1
J: TRBJ1-3
D: -
CDR3: CASSQTQATSSGNTIYF
DNA: TGCGCCAGCAGCCAAACACAGGCTACCAGCTCTGGAAACACCATATATTTT

length: 17
size: -
V: TRBV7-9
J: TRBJ2-1
D: -
CDR3: CASSTTREAVFNNEQFF
DNA: TGTGCCAGCAGCACTACTAGAGAAGCGGTGTTTAACAATGAGCAGTTCTTC

length: 15
size: -
V: TRBV7-9
J: TRBJ1-2
D: TRBD1
CDR3: CASSRSGQGFYGYTF
DNA: TGTGCCAGCAGCCGCTCCGGACAGGGCTTCTATGGCTACACCTTC

length: 15
size: -
V: TRBV27
J: TRBJ2-7
D: -
CDR3: CASSPTLGSSYEQYF
DNA: TGTGCCAGCAGTCCCACTTTGGGGAGCTCCTACGAGCAGTACTTC

length: 13
size: -
V: TRBV7-2
J: TRBJ1-2
D: -
CDR3: CASLKGTGRGYTF
DNA: TGTGCCAGTCTCAAAGGTACGGGGAGAGGCTACACCTTC

length: 12
size: -
V: TRBV29-1
J: TRBJ1-1
D: TRBD1
CDR3: CSADRVNTEAFF
DNA: TGCAGCGCCGACAGGGTGAACACTGAAGCTTTCTTT

length: 13
size: once
V: TRBV7-3
J: TRBJ2-7
D: -
CDR3: CASSRDKTSLQYF
DNA: TGTGCCAGCAGCCGGGACAAGACTAGCTTGCAGTACTTC

length: 14
size: -
V: TRBV4-3
J: TRBJ1-2
D: -
CDR3: CASSQDGINYGYTF
DNA: TGCGCCAGCAGCCAAGACGGGATTAACTATGGCTACACCTTC

length: 16
size: -
V: TRBV5-4
J: TRBJ2-1
D: -
CDR3: CASSPHWSEPENEQFF
DNA: TGTGCCAGCAGCCCGCACTGGTCGGAGCCAGAAAATGAGCAGTTCTTC

length: 17
size: -
V: TRBV15
J: TRBJ2-7
D: TRBD1
CDR3: CATSRELPRTGVYEQYF
DNA: TGTGCCACCAGCAGAGAGCTCCCGAGGACAGGGGTCTACGAGCAGTACTTC

length: 13
size: -
V: TRBV19
J: TRBJ1-1
D: -
CDR3: CASSAGRGTEAFF
DNA: TGTGCCAGTAGTGCTGGGCGGGGCACTGAAGCTTTCTTT

length: 14
size: -
V: TRBV9
J: TRBJ1-3
D: -
CDR3: CASSDRVTGNTIYF
DNA: TGTGCCAGCAGCGACAGGGTAACGGGAAACACCATATATTTT

length: 15
size: -
V: TRBV6-5
J: TRBJ2-6
D: -
CDR3: CASSWGGAGANVLTF
DNA: TGTGCCAGCAGCTGGGGGGGGGCGGGGGCCAACGTCCTGACTTTC

length: 16
size: -
V: TRBV13
J: TRBJ2-3
D: TRBD2
CDR3: CASSLGLAGLTDTQYF
DNA: TGTGCCAGCAGCTTAGGACTAGCGGGACTCACAGATACGCAGTATTTT

length: 14
size: -
V: TRBV10-3
J: TRBJ2-3
D: TRBD2
CDR3: CAIRPGLATDTQYF
DNA: TGTGCCATCAGGCCGGGACTAGCGACAGATACGCAGTATTTT

length: 12
size: -
V: TRBV4-1
J: TRBJ1-1
D: -
CDR3: CASSLQNTEAFF
DNA: TGCGCCAGCAGCCTTCAGAACACTGAAGCTTTCTTT

length: 16
size: -
V: TRBV4-3
J: TRBJ1-2
D: TRBD1
CDR3: CASSHLRGTGNYGYTF
DNA: TGCGCCAGCAGTCACCTTAGGGGGACAGGAAACTATGGCTACACCTTC

length: 14
size: -
V: TRBV6-4
J: TRBJ1-1
D: -
CDR3: CASSLDRLNTEAFF
DNA: TGTGCCAGCAGCCTCGACAGATTGAACACTGAAGCTTTCTTT

length: 15
size: -
V: TRBV2
J: TRBJ2-3
D: TRBD2
CDR3: CASSDLAGIADMQYF
DNA: TGTGCCAGCAGTGATCTAGCGGGGATCGCAGATATGCAGTATTTT